Listed below are T cell receptor beta chains from one sample, sequenced in a study of T cell responses to AZD1222 COVID-19 vaccine. Profiling relied on immunoSEQ multiplex PCR, and the TCRdb table lists in-frame clones only, not all of them. The table shows about 110,000 clones, with 88% occurring only once. The input for sequencing was peripheral blood, taken on day 0 of AZD1222 vaccination. Receptors were obtained from an adult in good health. Each CDR3 is given with its conserved first and last residue. A D gene is named only where the DNA matches it firmly. Where a row states a size, it is once, few, many or the class of an expanded clone; other rows omit it.

d_call,v_call,clone_size,j_call,cdr3_nt,cdr3_aa
.,TRBV28,.,TRBJ2-5,TGTGCCAGCAGGGACTATCAAGAGACCCAGTACTTC,CASRDYQETQYF
.,TRBV25-1,.,TRBJ1-1,TGTGCCAGCAGTGCATTTGGTAAGGGAACGAACACTGAAGCTTTCTTT,CASSAFGKGTNTEAFF
TRBD2,TRBV2,.,TRBJ2-3,TGTGCCAGCAGCGCCGGGACTAGCAGTGCAGATACGCAGTATTTT,CASSAGTSSADTQYF
.,TRBV3-1/TRBV3-2,.,TRBJ1-5,TGTGCCAGCAGCCAAGACGATCAGCCCCAGCATTTT,CASSQDDQPQHF
TRBD1,TRBV19,.,TRBJ2-2,TGTGCCAGTAGTTCACACAGGGGGCGCGAAGGTGCGAACACCGGGGAGCTGTTTTTT,CASSSHRGREGANTGELFF
TRBD2,TRBV6-5,once,TRBJ2-3,TGTGCCAGCAGACTAGCGGGAGCAGATACGCAGTATTTT,CASRLAGADTQYF
.,TRBV19,few,TRBJ1-1,TGTGCCAGTAGTATAGAGGGGTTGAACACTGAAGCTTTCTTT,CASSIEGLNTEAFF
.,TRBV28,.,TRBJ2-7,TGTGCCAGCGGGGTGATGGTCCGGTCCTACGAGCAGTACTTC,CASGVMVRSYEQYF
.,TRBV24-1,.,TRBJ2-7,TGTGCCACCAGTGCGGGGAGTGAGCAGTACTTC,CATSAGSEQYF
.,TRBV14,.,TRBJ2-1,TGTGCCAGCAGCCCCATCGGGGCCTACAATGAGCAGTTCTTC,CASSPIGAYNEQFF
.,TRBV5-1,once,TRBJ1-5,TGCGCCAGCAGCTGGGGGGACCCTAGCAATCAGCCCCAGCATTTT,CASSWGDPSNQPQHF
TRBD2,TRBV4-1,.,TRBJ2-1,TGCGCCAGCAGCCAAGACCCCGGACTAGCTGACAATGAGCAGTTCTTC,CASSQDPGLADNEQFF
TRBD1,TRBV28,.,TRBJ1-2,TGTGCCAGCAGTTTCGGCCGCCGGGACAGCCGGTACTATGGCTACACCTTC,CASSFGRRDSRYYGYTF
TRBD1,TRBV3-1/TRBV3-2,.,TRBJ1-5,TGTGCCAGCAGCCAAGGCAGGGACAGAAATCAGCCCCAGCATTTT,CASSQGRDRNQPQHF
.,TRBV7-2,.,TRBJ1-3,TGTGCCAGCAGCTTAATACCAGCGAGCTCTGGAAACACCATATATTTT,CASSLIPASSGNTIYF
TRBD2,TRBV7-2,.,TRBJ2-5,TGTGCCAGCAGTTTCGGACTAGAAAGAGAGACCCAGTACTTC,CASSFGLERETQYF
.,TRBV19,.,TRBJ2-3,TGTGCCAGTAGTATGGGGTTGACGACAGATACGCAGTATTTT,CASSMGLTTDTQYF
.,TRBV6-6,.,TRBJ2-1,TGTGCCAGCAGTTACGGGCCCGACGATATGGAGCAGTTCTTC,CASSYGPDDMEQFF
.,TRBV12-3/TRBV12-4,.,TRBJ1-2,TGTGCCAGCACGAGTCTCTATGGCTACACCTTC,CASTSLYGYTF
.,TRBV6-5,.,TRBJ2-1,TGTGCCAGCAGCTACCCCCCGTACGTTGAGCAGTTCTTC,CASSYPPYVEQFF
TRBD1,TRBV27,.,TRBJ2-3,TGTGCCAGCAGTTCCGACAGGGAGCAGTATTTT,CASSSDREQYF
TRBD2,TRBV3-1/TRBV3-2,.,TRBJ2-2,TGTGCCTCAAAGCGGGAGGCCGACACCGGGGAGCTGTTTTTT,CASKREADTGELFF
.,TRBV6-1,few,TRBJ2-2,TGTGCCAGCAGTGAATACGGCACCGGGGAGCTGTTTTTT,CASSEYGTGELFF
.,TRBV15,.,TRBJ2-7,TGTGCCACCAGCAGGGACAGCTACTACGAGCAGTACTTC,CATSRDSYYEQYF
.,TRBV30,.,TRBJ2-3,TGTGCCTGGAGTGGGGGACTGGGCACAGATACGCAGTATTTT,CAWSGGLGTDTQYF
.,TRBV7-2,.,TRBJ1-2,TGTGCCAGCAGCTTAGTATGGACGGATTATGGCTACACCTTC,CASSLVWTDYGYTF
.,TRBV5-6,.,TRBJ2-1,TGTGCCAGCAGTTCACAGGACAATGAGCAGTTCTTC,CASSSQDNEQFF
TRBD1,TRBV2,.,TRBJ1-6,TGTGCCAGCAGTCGGACAGGGGGCCGGAGTTCACCCCTCCACTTT,CASSRTGGRSSPLHF
.,TRBV12-3/TRBV12-4,.,TRBJ2-5,TGTGCCAGCAGTTTGGGAGAGACCCAGTACTTC,CASSLGETQYF
.,TRBV11-2,.,TRBJ2-1,TGTGCCAGCAGCTTAGAACCCCAGGGGGAGCAGTTCTTC,CASSLEPQGEQFF
TRBD2,TRBV11-1,.,TRBJ2-5,TGTGCCAGCAGCCTAGCGGGAGTAAGTGAGACCCAGTACTTC,CASSLAGVSETQYF
TRBD1,TRBV28,.,TRBJ1-2,TGTGCCAGCAGACTTATAGGGCTTTCGTGGACAGGGGTTGGCTACACCTTC,CASRLIGLSWTGVGYTF
.,TRBV5-1,.,TRBJ1-2,TGCGCCAGCAGCTTGGAATCAGGGAACTATGGCTACACCTTC,CASSLESGNYGYTF
.,TRBV12-3/TRBV12-4,once,TRBJ1-1,TGTGCCAGCAGTTTCCAGCTGAACACTGAAGCTTTCTTT,CASSFQLNTEAFF
.,TRBV5-1,once,TRBJ2-3,TGCGCCAGCAGCTTAGGACAGAGCACAGATACGCAGTATTTT,CASSLGQSTDTQYF
.,TRBV28,.,TRBJ1-2,TGTGCCAGCAGTTTAGATGGCCTTACGGGCTATGGCTACACCTTC,CASSLDGLTGYGYTF
.,TRBV29-1,.,TRBJ1-1,TGCAGCTCCACCCTGGCCCGACAAGCTTTCTTT,CSSTLARQAFF
.,TRBV25-1,.,TRBJ2-5,TGTGCCAGCAGTGTCCCCGGAGGGGAGACCCAGTACTTC,CASSVPGGETQYF
.,TRBV6-6,.,TRBJ1-5,TGTGCCAGCAAGGAGGGAAGTCAGCCCCAGCATTTT,CASKEGSQPQHF
TRBD1,TRBV18,.,TRBJ1-5,TGTGCCAGCTCACCACCGGACAGGGGGCCTTATAGCAATCAGCCCCAGCATTTT,CASSPPDRGPYSNQPQHF
.,TRBV28,.,TRBJ2-4,TGTGCCAGCAGTTTCCTCACCGGGGAAAACATTCAGTACTTC,CASSFLTGENIQYF
TRBD1,TRBV24-1,.,TRBJ2-7,TGTGCCACCAGTGCCGGGACAGGGGGTGAGCAGTACTTC,CATSAGTGGEQYF
.,TRBV2,.,TRBJ2-7,TGTGCCAGCAGTTGGGACCGCGCAGGAAACGAGCAGTACTTC,CASSWDRAGNEQYF
.,TRBV30,.,TRBJ1-2,TGTGCCTGGGCTCGACGGGACGGTGACTATGGCTACACCTTC,CAWARRDGDYGYTF
TRBD1,TRBV6-5,.,TRBJ1-1,TGTGCCAGCAGGGACAGGACGGCTTTCTTT,CASRDRTAFF
.,TRBV18,.,TRBJ2-7,TGTGCCAGCTCACCGGGACTGGGAAGCTCCTACGAGCAGTACTTC,CASSPGLGSSYEQYF
.,TRBV4-1,.,TRBJ2-1,TGCGCCAGCAGCCAAGATGGCGCGGGAAGCGACAATGAGCAGTTCTTC,CASSQDGAGSDNEQFF
.,TRBV6-5,.,TRBJ2-1,TGTGCCAGCAGTTACGGCACTGGGCTGCAAAATGAGCAGTTCTTC,CASSYGTGLQNEQFF
TRBD1,TRBV9,.,TRBJ1-2,TGTGCCAGCAGCGCAAGCTCAGGGGGCTTGGGCTACACCTTC,CASSASSGGLGYTF
TRBD1,TRBV19,.,TRBJ2-1,TGTGCCAGTAGTATTATCGGGCCAGGGGGCATAAATGAGCAGTTCTTC,CASSIIGPGGINEQFF